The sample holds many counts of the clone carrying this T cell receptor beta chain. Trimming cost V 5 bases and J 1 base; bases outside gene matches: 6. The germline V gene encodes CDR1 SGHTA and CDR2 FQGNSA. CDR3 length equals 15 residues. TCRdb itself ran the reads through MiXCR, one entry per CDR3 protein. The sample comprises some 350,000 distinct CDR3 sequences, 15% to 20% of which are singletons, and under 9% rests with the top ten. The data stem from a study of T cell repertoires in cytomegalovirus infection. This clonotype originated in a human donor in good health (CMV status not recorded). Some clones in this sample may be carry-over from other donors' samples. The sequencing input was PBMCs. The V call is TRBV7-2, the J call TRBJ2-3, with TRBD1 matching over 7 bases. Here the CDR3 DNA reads TGTGCCAGCAGCCGTCGACAGGGACGCACAGATACGCAGTATTTT. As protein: CASSRRQGRTDTQYF. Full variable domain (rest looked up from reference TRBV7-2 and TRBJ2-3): GAGVSQSPSNKVTEKGKDVELRCDPISGHTALYWYRQSLGQGLEFLIYFQGNSAPDKSGLPSDRFSAERTGGSVSTLTIQRTQQEDSAVYLCASSRRQGRTDTQYFGPGTRLTVL.